The table lists the clone carrying this TCR beta chain with a count of one. Its antigen is unknown. This record comes from a study of monozygotic twins with cystic fibrosis. The germline V gene has CDR1 PRHDT and CDR2 FYEKMQ (reference sequence). With 5 bases removed from V and 2 bases from J, the gap between germline ends came to 19 bases. The CDR3 extends over 16 amino acids. Study results and caveats: J usage was most co-twin-similar in 8 of 16 pairs, V in 13. Monozygotic CF twins shared more identical nucleotide clonotypes than unrelated patients.

Only in-frame clones appear in the TCRdb table, and some are missing; sequencing was by immunoSEQ multiplex PCR. The sample lists about 35,000 clones; 66% were seen once. Sequenced material: blood. V and J are TRBV13 and TRBJ2-7, with D tentatively TRBD1 (6 bases). The clonotype originates from a girl between 10 and 17 years old with cystic fibrosis. CDR3 sequence: CASSVTFTTGTYEQYF. DNA for the CDR3: TGTGCCAGCAGCGTAACTTTCACTACAGGGACCTACGAGCAGTACTTC.